These 17 T cell receptor beta chains were sequenced from one sample in a study of blood T cell repertoires in COVID-19. TCRdb's copy holds only in-frame clones and misses some; the assay was immunoSEQ multiplex PCR. The table lists roughly 250,000 clones, around 86% of them singletons. The specimen was PBMCs or T cells enriched from blood (not recorded which). These receptors all come from a woman aged 40 to 50 with acute COVID-19.

J is TRBJ2-4 and V is TRBV5-1, with D possibly matching TRBD1 (6 bases). V lost 4 bases and J 6 bases, leaving 17 bases between the germline ends. In germline, CDR1 is SGHRS, CDR2 YFSETQ. The CDR3 loop spans 15 amino acids. DNA for the CDR3: TGCGCCAGCAGCCCCTGGACAGATCGGATAAACATTCAGTACTTC. Translated: CASSPWTDRINIQYF.

This chain uses TRBV3-1 (or the pseudogene TRBV3-2) with TRBJ2-7; 8 positions agree with TRBD1. The V gene end was trimmed by 5 bases and the J gene end by 3 bases; junction bases not matched to a gene: 6. Germline-derived CDR1 and CDR2 are LGHDT and YNNKEL (reference sequence). This CDR3 spans 14 amino acids. The CDR3 sequence: CASSARTGSYEQYF. The CDR3 DNA reads TGTGCCAGCAGCGCCCGGACAGGGAGCTACGAGCAGTACTTC.

V usage is TRBV19 and J usage is TRBJ1-1, with 9 bases aligning to TRBD1. The trim removed 4 bases at V and 2 bases at J, leaving 5 bases unmatched. The CDR3 is 15 amino acids. Looked up from germline, CDR1 is LNHDA and CDR2 is SQIVND (reference sequence). CDR3 sequence: CASSNRDRDNTEAFF. CDR3 DNA: TGTGCCAGTAGTAACCGGGACAGGGATAACACTGAAGCTTTCTTT.

V is TRBV3-1 (or the pseudogene TRBV3-2) and J is TRBJ1-2, with 7 bases identical to TRBD1. The V and J ends lost 0 bases and 0 bases, in that order; junction bases with no gene match: 4. Germline loops: CDR1 LGHDT, CDR2 YNNKEL (reference sequence). The CDR3 is made up of 16 amino acids. CDR3 nucleotides: TGTGCCAGCAGCCAAGACGTTACAGGGGCTAACTATGGCTACACCTTC. This gives the protein CASSQDVTGANYGYTF.

The chain links TRBV11-3 to TRBJ2-1; D is uncertain. CDR3 size: 11 residues. Germline values: CDR1 SGHNT, CDR2 YENEEA. The germline V and J ends were trimmed by 2 bases and 8 bases, with 4 bases remaining between them. CDR3 bases: TGTGCCAGCAGCTTAATCTATGAGCAGTTCTTC. Protein: CASSLIYEQFF.

This chain uses TRBV12-3 or TRBV12-4 with TRBJ1-1; no firm D call. The CDR3 consists of 13 residues. V lost 1 base and J lost 3, with 6 bases in between. The CDR3 reads CASSLDTYTEAFF. In nucleotides, the CDR3 is TGTGCCAGCAGTTTAGACACCTACACTGAAGCTTTCTTT.

The V call is TRBV11-3, the J call TRBJ2-2; D unclear. Trimming shortened V by 1 base and J by 7 bases, and 7 bases separated the two germline ends. The CDR3 extends over 13 amino acids. Germline CDR1 is SGHNT and CDR2 is YENEEA. Here the CDR3 DNA reads TGTGCCAGCAGCTTAGCCTCGGGCGGGGAGCTGTTTTTT. Translation: CASSLASGGELFF.

This rearrangement joins TRBV7-3 to TRBJ1-3; the match to TRBD1 covers 7 bases. V was pared by 4 bases and J by 1 base, with 1 base of the junction left unmatched. The CDR3 has 14 amino acids. Germline assignment: CDR1 SGHTA and CDR2 FQGTGA. DNA of the CDR3: TGTGCCAGCAGCTCGACAGGGTCTGGAAACACCATATATTTT. Protein: CASSSTGSGNTIYF.

The CDR3 region is CASSTTGGLQFDEQFF. The CDR3 bases are TGTGCCAGCAGTACCACAGGGGGATTACAATTCGATGAGCAGTTCTTC. This rearrangement joins TRBV7-9 to TRBJ2-1; 8 nucleotides match TRBD1. V trimming: 6 bases; J trimming: 8 bases; junction bases outside the gene matches: 15. The CDR3 is 16 amino acids. Germline lookup yields CDR1 SEHNR and CDR2 FQNEAQ (reference sequence).

CDR3 region: CASSLLEGANTEAFF. DNA for the CDR3: TGCGCCAGCAGCTTACTTGAGGGTGCGAACACTGAAGCTTTCTTT. J is TRBJ1-1 and V is TRBV5-1; D remains unclear. The CDR3 has 15 amino acids. Trimming stripped 2 bases from V and 1 base from J, with 12 bases between. Germline V gene data show CDR1 as SGHRS and CDR2 as YFSETQ.

This clone has only a few counts. The V gene is TRBV19, the J gene TRBJ1-1, with 11 nucleotides matching TRBD1. V trimming: 10 bases; J trimming: 11 bases; junction bases outside the gene matches: 6. This CDR3 contains 11 residues. Looked up from germline, CDR1 is LNHDA and CDR2 is SQIVND (reference sequence). The CDR3: CATGQGAKAFF. The CDR3 DNA sequence: TGTGCCACCGGACAGGGGGCAAAGGCTTTCTTT.

The chain couples TRBV11-3 to TRBJ1-2, with 9 positions matching TRBD1. Germline-derived CDR1 and CDR2 are SGHNT and YENEEA. The CDR3 is 14 residues long. The V gene end was trimmed by 5 bases and the J gene end by 4 bases; junction bases not matched to a gene: 5. As DNA, the CDR3 is TGTGCCAGCAGCAGCCGGGACAGGGCCTATGGCTACACCTTC. It encodes CASSSRDRAYGYTF.

The chain employs TRBV13 and TRBJ1-1; D perhaps matches TRBD1 (5 bases). The germline gives CDR1 PRHDT, CDR2 FYEKMQ (reference sequence). CDR3 length: 14 amino acids. V was clipped by 7 bases and J by 4 bases, with 16 bases between them. CDR3 DNA sequence: TGTGCCAGCATCCTCTCGGGGGTTAGCACTGAAGCTTTCTTT. Protein product: CASILSGVSTEAFF.

The rearrangement links TRBV3-1 (or the pseudogene TRBV3-2) to TRBJ2-2, with D hard to call. The CDR3 extends over 12 amino acids. Germline V lookup: CDR1 LGHDT, CDR2 YNNKEL (reference sequence). The V and J ends lost 8 bases and 9 bases respectively, with 13 bases between them. CDR3 DNA sequence: TGTGCCAGCTGCCGGGCTGACCGGGAGCTGTTTTTT. This sequence encodes CASCRADRELFF.

The CDR3 loop is CASSSLEQGAPGYNEQFF. The DNA of the CDR3 is TGTGCCAGCTCCTCCCTTGAACAGGGGGCGCCGGGGTACAATGAGCAGTTCTTC. V and J are TRBV18 and TRBJ2-1; 9 bases align to TRBD1. Germline trimming cut 6 bases from V and 4 bases from J; bases unmatched to any gene: 16. The CDR3 runs to 18 residues. CDR1 KGHSH and CDR2 LQKENI come from the germline V gene.

The chain has TRBV3-1 (or the pseudogene TRBV3-2) and TRBJ2-7; 9 nucleotides align to TRBD2. Germline loops: CDR1 LGHDT, CDR2 YNNKEL (reference sequence). The V and J ends lost 4 bases and 5 bases, in that order; junction bases with no gene match: 3. CDR3 length: 13 amino acids. CDR3 sequence: CASSLAGDHEQYF. The CDR3 bases are TGTGCCAGCAGCCTAGCGGGAGACCACGAGCAGTACTTC.

The J gene is TRBJ2-2, the V gene TRBV30, with D maybe TRBD1 (6 bases). The germline gives CDR1 GTSNPN, CDR2 SVGIG (reference sequence). The CDR3 is made up of 15 amino acids. V was trimmed by 3 bases and J by 2 bases, leaving 13 bases between them. The CDR3 nucleotides read TGTGCCTGGAGGGCAGGACAGCGAAACACCGGGGAGCTGTTTTTT. Translating gives CAWRAGQRNTGELFF. Variable domain in full (rest from reference TRBV30 and TRBJ2-2): SQTIHQWPATLVQPVGSPLSLECTVEGTSNPNLYWYRQAAGRGLQLLFYSVGIGQISSEVPQNLSASRPQDRQFILSSKKLLLSDSGFYLCAWRAGQRNTGELFFGEGSRLTVL.